This T cell receptor beta chain stems from a study of brain metastases from non-small cell lung cancer. V lost 1 base, J lost 10 bases, and 10 bases lay in between. CDR3 length: 12 residues. Clones were read by immunoSEQ multiplex PCR, and TCRdb kept only the in-frame ones, dropping some. Of approximately 4,400 clones listed, roughly 80% are singletons. V gene TRBV12-3 or TRBV12-4 combines with J gene TRBJ1-1, with D possibly TRBD1 on 5 matching bases. Source material: primary lung tumor tissue. The sequence derives from a donor at least 40 years old with non-small cell lung cancer. CDR3 in DNA: TGTGCCAGCAGTTTAGGGGGACTAGTAGCTTTCTTT. This gives the protein CASSLGGLVAFF.